These 21 T cell receptor beta chains came from one sample sequenced in a study of cytomegalovirus exposure and HLA in healthy donors. PCR involved 60 Vbeta and 13 Jbeta primers. Using immunoSEQ multiplex PCR, the repertoire was profiled, and TCRdb retains in-frame clones only, with some absent. The data show 150,000 to 200,000 clones, with almost 80% seen just once and around 15% held by the top ten. The material sequenced was PBMCs. The receptors derive from a man aged 50 or older in good health and CMV-seropositive.

The V and J genes are TRBV29-1 and TRBJ2-3; TRBD1 is a possible D gene (5 bases). Trimming left V 3 bases short and J 4 bases short, with 11 bases between. CDR3 length equals 13 residues. Germline CDR1 SQVTM, CDR2 ANQGSEA. The CDR3 nucleotides are TGCAGCGTTGATAGGGCAGGGTCAGATACGCAGTATTTT. Protein sequence: CSVDRAGSDTQYF.

The chain recombines TRBV7-9 with TRBJ2-3; D is possibly TRBD1 (5 bases). Per germline, CDR1 SEHNR and CDR2 FQNEAQ (reference sequence). The CDR3 covers 15 residues. Trimming removed 1 base from V and 3 bases from J, with 11 bases in between. In nucleotides, the CDR3 is TGTGCCAGCAGCTTAGACAGGATTATTACAGATACGCAGTATTTT. It specifies CASSLDRIITDTQYF.

A note on this clone: The CDR3 carries no conserved terminal phenylalanine or tryptophan, so it likely arises from a read error. No DNA is shown, since the ends of the CDR3 on it are uncertain; the CDR3 is the one TCRdb lists. The V gene is TRBV7-8, the J gene TRBJ1-4; the table's D gene call, TRBD1, was not cross checked with the DNA. The CDR3 is made up of 14 amino acids, end residues included. Germline V lookup: CDR1 SGHVS, CDR2 FQNEAQ. The CDR3 protein is CASSLGPPTGGLVV.

This sequence joins TRBV14 and TRBJ2-1; D remains unclear. Germline-derived CDR1 and CDR2 are SGHDN and FVKESK. The germline V and J ends were trimmed by 1 base and 6 bases, with 13 bases remaining between them. The CDR3 spans 15 residues. This chain's CDR3 is CASSQASPTFNEQFF. CDR3 in DNA: TGTGCCAGCAGCCAAGCCTCGCCTACTTTCAATGAGCAGTTCTTC.

The chain has TRBV5-1 and TRBJ2-2; 9 bases map to TRBD2. The CDR3 has 16 residues. J was trimmed by 3 bases and V by 5 bases; bases with no gene match: 8. Germline CDR1 reads SGHRS; CDR2 reads YFSETQ. Here the CDR3 reads CASRRLAGKHTGELFF. DNA for the CDR3: TGCGCCAGCAGACGTCTAGCGGGGAAGCACACCGGGGAGCTGTTTTTT.

The rearrangement links TRBV7-6 to TRBJ1-6, with 8 nucleotides matching TRBD1. With V trimmed by 6 bases and J by 6 bases, 10 bases remained unmatched. Germline assignment: CDR1 SGHVS and CDR2 FNYEAQ. The CDR3 spans 16 residues. The CDR3 region is CASREGQGRFNSPLHF. As DNA, the CDR3 is TGTGCCAGCAGGGAAGGACAGGGACGCTTTAATTCACCCCTCCACTTT.

The rearrangement links TRBV18 to TRBJ2-7; D is undetermined. The germline gives CDR1 KGHSH, CDR2 LQKENI. CDR3 length equals 14 residues. The germline V and J ends were trimmed by 0 bases and 4 bases, with 10 bases remaining between them. The CDR3 reads CASSPPAAEYEQYF. The CDR3 bases are TGTGCCAGCTCACCACCGGCGGCGGAATACGAGCAGTACTTC.

This chain connects TRBV4-3 to TRBJ1-1; no clear D. Germline CDR1 and CDR2: LGHNA and YSLEER. The CDR3 length is 15 residues. Trimming removed 0 bases from V and 1 base from J, with 9 bases in between. The CDR3, as DNA: TGCGCCAGCAGCCAAGATAATGGGCCGAACACTGAAGCTTTCTTT. Amino acid sequence: CASSQDNGPNTEAFF.

The rearrangement joins TRBV29-1 to TRBJ2-5; no definite D call. Per germline, CDR1 SQVTM and CDR2 ANQGSEA. Deletions cut 4 bases from V and 5 bases from J, with 5 bases between. The CDR3 runs to 10 residues. CDR3 DNA sequence: TGCAGCGTTGTAGTTGAGACCCAGTACTTC. Its protein product is CSVVVETQYF.

The chain uses TRBV9 and TRBJ2-1; 11 nucleotides line up with TRBD2. Trimming removed 4 bases from V and 8 bases from J; junction bases left unmatched: 14. Germline CDR1 and CDR2: SGDLS and YYNGEE. CDR3 size: 17 residues. As DNA, the CDR3 is TGTGCCAGCAGCCCCTATAGGGGTTTAGCGGGGGGGCATGAGCAGTTCTTC. Translation: CASSPYRGLAGGHEQFF.

The chain employs TRBV5-6 and TRBJ1-4, with a tentative D call TRBD1 (5 bases). In germline, CDR1 is SGHDT, CDR2 YYEEEE. The V and J ends lost 4 bases and 1 base respectively, with 14 bases between them. This CDR3 is built from 16 residues. The CDR3 nucleotides are TGTGCCAGCAGCCTCAGGGTTTTTGGAACTAATGAAAAACTGTTTTTT. The encoded protein is CASSLRVFGTNEKLFF.

V gene TRBV28 combines with J gene TRBJ1-1; D may be TRBD1 (6 bases). The CDR3 loop spans 15 amino acids. Germline CDR1 is MDHEN and CDR2 is SYDVKM. The germline V and J ends were trimmed by 8 bases and 1 base, with 17 bases remaining between them. The CDR3 coding sequence is TGTGCCAGCCGACCTCCGGGGGGCGCGAACACTGAAGCTTTCTTT. This gives the protein CASRPPGGANTEAFF.

The chain carries TRBV19 and TRBJ1-5, with a possible D match to TRBD1 (6 bases). The V gene lost 6 bases and the J gene lost 5 bases, with 17 bases spanning the gap. This CDR3 contains 15 residues. The germline CDR1 and CDR2 sequences are LNHDA and SQIVND (reference sequence). CDR3 bases: TGTGCCAGTAGCTTAACATCCAACAGGGATCAGCCCCAGCATTTT. Translation gives CASSLTSNRDQPQHF.

The chain is built from TRBV7-9 and TRBJ2-2, with D tentatively TRBD2 (5 bases). V was clipped by 1 base and J by 8 bases, with 17 bases between them. The CDR3 totals 16 residues. Germline assignment: CDR1 SEHNR and CDR2 FQNEAQ (reference sequence). The CDR3 protein is CASSLEAGIAKGELFF. The CDR3 bases are TGTGCCAGCAGCTTAGAGGCCGGGATAGCTAAGGGGGAGCTGTTTTTT.

This clone was seen a handful of times. The chain is built from TRBV25-1 and TRBJ1-1, with 9 nucleotides matching TRBD1. The CDR3 is 14 residues long. Losses at the gene ends were 3 bases for V and 3 bases for J; bases not matched to a gene: 2. Per the germline V gene, CDR1 is MGHDK and CDR2 is SYGVNS. The CDR3 loop reads CASSDRTGDTEAFF. The CDR3, as DNA: TGTGCCAGCAGTGACAGGACAGGGGACACTGAAGCTTTCTTT.

The CDR3 region is CASSPDRGNEQFF. For the CDR3, the DNA is TGTGCCAGCAGCCCGGACAGGGGCAATGAGCAGTTCTTC. V gene TRBV7-2 combines with J gene TRBJ2-1, with 9 bases lining up with TRBD1. V trimming: 5 bases; J trimming: 6 bases; junction bases outside the gene matches: 2. The V gene's germline CDR1 is SGHTA and CDR2 FQGNSA. This CDR3 region has 13 residues.

V is TRBV10-3 and J is TRBJ2-7; 7 positions match TRBD1. Germline V gene data show CDR1 as ENHRY and CDR2 as SYGVKD. Losses at the gene ends were 5 bases for V and 5 bases for J; bases not matched to a gene: 9. The length of the CDR3 is 14 residues. CDR3 bases: TGTGCCATCAGTTCAAGACAGGGTGACAACGAGCAGTACTTC. It codes for CAISSRQGDNEQYF.

Regarding this clone: This specimen includes other DNA sequences encoding the same CDR3. The rearrangement links TRBV25-1 to TRBJ2-5, with D unresolved. The CDR3 consists of 12 residues. Trimming took off 6 bases at V and 4 bases at J, with 9 bases between the two ends. In germline, CDR1 is MGHDK, CDR2 SYGVNS. CDR3 sequence: CASSLAVETQYF. CDR3 DNA sequence: TGTGCCAGCAGCCTTGCAGTAGAGACCCAGTACTTC.

This sequence joins TRBV6-1 and TRBJ1-2; D unclear. Germline lookup yields CDR1 MNHNS and CDR2 SASEGT. The CDR3 loop spans 13 amino acids. The V and J ends lost 2 bases and 3 bases respectively, with 7 bases between them. CDR3: CASSEWRDYGYTF. The CDR3 DNA follows: TGTGCCAGCAGTGAATGGAGGGACTATGGCTACACCTTC.

The rearrangement links TRBV9 to TRBJ2-7; 7 nucleotides align to TRBD1. Germline CDR1 SGDLS, CDR2 YYNGEE. The trim removed 1 base at V and 3 bases at J, leaving 7 bases unmatched. This CDR3 comprises 15 residues. The CDR3 loop is CASSVKGGAVYEQYV. The CDR3 DNA sequence: TGTGCCAGCAGCGTAAAAGGGGGCGCAGTCTACGAGCAGTACGTC.

This clone has just a few counts. The chain couples TRBV15 to TRBJ2-5, with unresolved D. The germline V gene encodes CDR1 LNHNV and CDR2 YYDKDF (reference sequence). V lost 2 bases and J 2 bases, leaving 9 bases between the germline ends. The CDR3 is made up of 14 amino acids. The CDR3 coding sequence is TGTGCCACCAGCAGAACGAGCGCTCAAGAGACCCAGTACTTC. It yields the protein CATSRTSAQETQYF.